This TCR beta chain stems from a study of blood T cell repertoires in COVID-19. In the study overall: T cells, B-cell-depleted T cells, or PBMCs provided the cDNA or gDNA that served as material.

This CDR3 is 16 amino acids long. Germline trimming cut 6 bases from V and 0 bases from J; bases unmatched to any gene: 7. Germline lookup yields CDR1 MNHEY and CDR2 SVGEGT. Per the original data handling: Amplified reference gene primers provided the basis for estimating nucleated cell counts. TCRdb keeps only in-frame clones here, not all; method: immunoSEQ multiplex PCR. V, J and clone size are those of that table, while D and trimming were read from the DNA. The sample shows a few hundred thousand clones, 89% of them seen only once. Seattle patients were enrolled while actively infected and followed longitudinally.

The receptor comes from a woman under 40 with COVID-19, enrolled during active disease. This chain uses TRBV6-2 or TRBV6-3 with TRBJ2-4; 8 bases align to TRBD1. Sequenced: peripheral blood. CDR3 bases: TGTGCCAGCAGCCCCGACAGGGGACTAGCCAAAAACATTCAGTACTTC. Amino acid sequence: CASSPDRGLAKNIQYF.